This TCR beta chain derives from a study of T cell responses to AZD1222 COVID-19 vaccine. Study-level points and caveats: Clonal diversity was possibly underestimated; the donors were predominantly white British and more often female. Samples come after the peak T cell response, not at day 14. Of spike-specific TCRs, nearly half reportedly target regions left unmutated in variants. Spike was spanned by vaccine-associated CD4 TCRs, which were dominant at 160-218 and 743-854.

Method: immunoSEQ multiplex PCR; TCRdb's copy keeps in-frame clones and lacks some. Counted here are roughly 190,000 clones, roughly 92% occurring once; the ten biggest clones make up 1.7%. The CDR3 is 14 amino acids. Germline V lookup: CDR1 KGHDR, CDR2 SFDVKD. J gave up 4 bases and V 4 bases, and 5 bases lay outside the gene matches. Worth noting for this clone: The antigen is undetermined.

The chain links TRBV24-1 to TRBJ1-2; 7 bases fit TRBD1. The sequences come from peripheral blood, collected 28 days after the second AZD1222 dose. The TCR was taken from an adult who received the AZD1222 COVID-19 vaccine. The CDR3, as DNA: TGTGCCACCAGTGACCGGGACAGAATCTATGGCTACACCTTC. This encodes CATSDRDRIYGYTF.